These 28 T cell receptor beta chains came from one sample sequenced in a study of regulatory T cells in long-lasting Graves disease. Sequencing libraries for TCR beta were prepared with iRepertoire HTBI primers and Arm-PCR of CDR3 regions. TCRdb re-called the multiplex PCR reads through MiXCR, storing one row per CDR3 protein. The table records hundreds of thousands of distinct CDR3 sequences, roughly a sixth of them present only once. Time point defined: newly diagnosed GD, antithyroid drugs for less than 3 months. Extracted PBMC RNA gave rise to the TCR library. Separately, the same data were catalogued under a study of T cells in Graves' hyperthyroidism and ophthalmopathy.

Sequenced material: peripheral blood mononuclear cells (PBMCs), taken at new diagnosis, from a patient treated with antithyroid drugs. These receptors all stem from a man in his forties with Graves disease.

This clonotype occurred many times. V is TRBV24-1 and J is TRBJ1-5, with a weak D call TRBD1 (5 bases). The CDR3 runs 14 residues. Trimming took 3 bases from V and 3 from J, leaving 8 bases between them. CDR1 is KGHDR and CDR2 is SFDVKD in the germline V gene. Here the CDR3 DNA reads TGTGCCACCAGTGATCCGGGGGACAATCAGCCCCAGCATTTT. Amino acid sequence: CATSDPGDNQPQHF.

J is TRBJ1-1 and V is TRBV12-3 or TRBV12-4; D remains unclear. CDR3 length equals 13 residues. V lost 6 bases and J lost 1, with 9 bases in between. CDR3 DNA: TGTGCCAGCAGCCAAAACAGGAACACTGAAGCTTTCTTT. It yields the protein CASSQNRNTEAFF.

This clonotype occurred many times. The genes are TRBV6-2 or TRBV6-3 and TRBJ2-1; D is uncertain. Looked up from germline, CDR1 is MNHEY and CDR2 is SVGEGT. The CDR3 contains 13 residues. Trimming shortened V by 5 bases and J by 5 bases, and 10 bases separated the two germline ends. In nucleotides, the CDR3 is TGTGCCAGCAGTGAGACCCCGAACAATGAGCAGTTCTTC. Translated, it gives CASSETPNNEQFF.

This clonotype was observed at least ten times. This sequence joins TRBV6-1 and TRBJ2-7, with a tentative D call TRBD2 (6 bases). With 6 bases removed from V and 0 bases from J, the gap between germline ends came to 21 bases. Germline V gene lookup returns CDR1 MNHNS and CDR2 SASEGT. This CDR3 comprises 17 residues. CDR3 sequence: CASRGLGVRGSSYEQYF. CDR3 nucleotides: TGTGCCAGCAGGGGACTCGGAGTGCGTGGGAGCTCCTACGAGCAGTACTTC.

This clonotype appeared many times. The genes are TRBV20-1 and TRBJ2-4; D uncertain. V dropped 6 bases and J dropped 0 bases, with 12 bases sitting between them. CDR1 is DFQATT and CDR2 is SNEGSKA in the germline V gene (reference sequence). The CDR3 length is 14 residues. CDR3 loop: CSAWAALAKNIQYF. The DNA of the CDR3 is TGCAGTGCCTGGGCGGCTTTAGCCAAAAACATTCAGTACTTC.

V is TRBV20-1 and J is TRBJ2-1, with 7 nucleotides matching TRBD2. The V gene's germline CDR1 is DFQATT and CDR2 SNEGSKA (reference sequence). This CDR3 spans 13 amino acids. Unmatched junction bases numbered 3, after V lost 3 bases and J lost 4 bases. The CDR3 loop is CSARSGVYNEQFF. The CDR3 nucleotides read TGCAGTGCTAGGAGCGGGGTATACAATGAGCAGTTCTTC.

This clonotype has a count of ten or more. V usage is TRBV6-1 and J usage is TRBJ2-3; 10 positions agree with TRBD1. CDR3 length: 17 amino acids. CDR1 is MNHNS, CDR2 SASEGT, per germline. Germline trimming cut 5 bases from V and 4 bases from J; bases unmatched to any gene: 12. The CDR3 DNA follows: TGTGCCAGCAGTCAAATCCTGACAGGGGGCATGTCAGATACGCAGTATTTT. It translates to CASSQILTGGMSDTQYF.

The gene calls are TRBV5-1 and TRBJ1-1; TRBD1 matches 8 bases. With V trimmed by 0 bases and J by 6 bases, 4 bases remained unmatched. Germline CDR1 SGHRS, CDR2 YFSETQ. The CDR3 spans 14 residues. Here the CDR3 reads CASSLEVTGAEAFF. Written as DNA, the CDR3 is TGCGCCAGCAGCTTGGAGGTGACAGGGGCTGAAGCTTTCTTT.

This clonotype turned up a few times. A much larger clone sits a single nucleotide away, making a read error possible. The V call is TRBV12-3 or TRBV12-4, the J call TRBJ2-3, with D possibly being TRBD2 (5 bases). The V gene lost 5 bases and the J gene lost 2 bases, with 11 bases spanning the gap. CDR3 size: 14 residues. The chain's CDR3 is CASSAGGYTDTQYF. In nucleotides, the CDR3 is TGTGCCAGCAGTGCCGGCGGGTACACAGATACGCAGTATTTT.

The gene calls are TRBV7-2 and TRBJ1-1; D remains unclear. Germline V gives CDR1 SGHTA, CDR2 FQGNSA. This CDR3 is 14 amino acids long. The V end was cut by 1 base, the J end by 12 bases, with 18 bases between. CDR3 DNA: TGTGCCAGCAGCTTAGTGGAGTCGGCGGGGTTGACTTTCTTT. Its protein product is CASSLVESAGLTFF.

This clonotype showed up many times. The chain uses TRBV9 and TRBJ2-5; TRBD1 agrees at 9 bases. V lost 4 bases and J lost 5; bases outside the gene matches: 9. This CDR3 has 15 residues. Germline V gene data show CDR1 as SGDLS and CDR2 as YYNGEE. CDR3 amino acids: CASSLTGTGSETQYF. The DNA of the CDR3 is TGTGCCAGCAGCCTTACCGGGACAGGGAGTGAGACCCAGTACTTC.

The V call is TRBV18, the J call TRBJ2-7; 7 positions agree with TRBD2. This CDR3 comprises 14 residues. V was pared by 2 bases and J by 5 bases, with 6 bases of the junction left unmatched. The germline V gene has CDR1 KGHSH and CDR2 LQKENI. The CDR3 spells CASSPAGEGHEQYF. Here the CDR3 DNA reads TGTGCCAGCTCACCAGCCGGGGAGGGCCACGAGCAGTACTTC.

The V call is TRBV5-1, the J call TRBJ2-2; D may be TRBD2 (6 bases). CDR3 length: 17 residues. From germline, CDR1 is SGHRS and CDR2 YFSETQ. With 2 bases removed from V and 1 base from J, the gap between germline ends came to 15 bases. CDR3 amino acids: CASSFLGGGENTGELFF. CDR3 in DNA: TGCGCCAGCAGCTTCTTGGGGGGAGGCGAGAACACCGGGGAGCTGTTTTTT.

Concerning this clonotype: A read error is likely here: a far larger clone is one base away. The CDR3 DNA reads TGTGCCAGCAGCCGTCGACAGGAGGATGAGCAGTTCTTC. This gives the protein CASSRRQEDEQFF. V usage is TRBV9 and J usage is TRBJ2-1; a weak D match, TRBD1 (6 bases). V lost 4 bases to trimming and J lost 8 bases, with 13 bases between them. The CDR3 consists of 13 residues. Germline CDR1 reads SGDLS; CDR2 reads YYNGEE.

The V gene is TRBV2, the J gene TRBJ2-3; 14 bases align to TRBD2. The V segment lost 4 bases and the J segment 1 base; nucleotides outside the gene matches: 13. CDR1 is SNHLY and CDR2 is FYNNEI in the germline V gene. The CDR3 totals 20 residues. This chain's CDR3 is CASSVLTSGGAPRGTDTQYF. CDR3 bases: TGTGCCAGCAGTGTCTTGACTAGCGGGGGGGCGCCGAGAGGCACAGATACGCAGTATTTT.

This clonotype has only one observation. A read error may explain this, as a much larger clone is one base away. The chain carries TRBV4-1 and TRBJ1-4; tentative D call: TRBD1 (6 bases). CDR1 and CDR2 from the germline V gene are MGHRA and YSYEKL. The CDR3 is 15 residues long. The CDR3 reads CANSHAAGQGEKLFF. CDR3 DNA sequence: TGCGCCAACAGCCATGCGGCAGGGCAGGGGGAAAAACTGTTTTTT.

This clonotype has at least ten counts. The rearrangement uses TRBV7-2 and TRBJ2-3; D gene ambiguous. V gave up 6 bases and J gave up 5 bases, with 12 bases separating them. The CDR3 runs to 13 residues. In germline, CDR1 is SGHTA, CDR2 FQGNSA. Here the CDR3 reads CASRQRVRDTQYF. The CDR3 region has the DNA TGTGCCAGCAGACAACGGGTCAGAGATACGCAGTATTTT.

In its sample, this clonotype was seen many times. The chain employs TRBV10-3 and TRBJ2-7; tentatively, D is TRBD2 (6 bases). CDR1 ENHRY and CDR2 SYGVKD come from the germline V gene. The CDR3 spans 12 residues. Trimming pared 7 bases from V and 3 bases from J, leaving 10 bases between. CDR3 nucleotides: TGTGCCATCAAGGAGGGGAACTACGAGCAGTACTTC. Amino acids: CAIKEGNYEQYF.

This clonotype was observed at least ten times. The V call is TRBV2, the J call TRBJ1-5; D unresolved. The V gene's germline CDR1 is SNHLY and CDR2 FYNNEI. With 0 bases removed from V and 4 bases from J, the gap between germline ends came to 10 bases. This CDR3 contains 15 residues. In nucleotides, the CDR3 is TGTGCCAGCAGTGAAGCGAGGCAGGATAATCAGCCCCAGCATTTT. It codes for CASSEARQDNQPQHF.

This clonotype was seen repeatedly, ten times or more. A read error may produce the germline difference seen at one junction end. The V and J genes are TRBV2 and TRBJ1-3; D remains ambiguous. This CDR3 is 16 amino acids long. Germline V lookup: CDR1 SNHLY, CDR2 FYNNEI. CDR3 residues: CASSLDSANLGSTIYF. CDR3 DNA: TGTGCCAGCAGCCTAGACTCGGCCAACTTGGGAAGCACCATATATTTT. The entire variable domain, with the rest obtained from reference TRBV2 and TRBJ1-3, is as follows: EPEVTQTPSHQVTQMGQEVILRCVPISNHLYFYWYRQILGQKVEFLVSFYNNEISEKSEIFDDQFSVERPDGSNFTLKIRSTKLEDSAMYFCASSLDSANLGSTIYFGEGSWLTVV.

This clonotype was seen many times. The chain has TRBV29-1 and TRBJ2-3, with D hard to call. V lost 4 bases, J lost 5 bases, and 7 bases lay in between. The germline V gene has CDR1 SQVTM and CDR2 ANQGSEA. The CDR3 has 11 residues. This chain's CDR3 is CSVVPVDTQYF. CDR3 in DNA: TGCAGCGTTGTCCCAGTAGATACGCAGTATTTT.

At least ten counts were recorded for this clonotype. The rearrangement links TRBV18 to TRBJ2-2, with 8 bases aligning to TRBD2. CDR1 and CDR2 from the germline V gene are KGHSH and LQKENI. Trimming at V came to 3 bases and at J to 1 base, leaving 1 base not matched to a gene. The CDR3 is 15 amino acids. CDR3 sequence: CASSPSGGNTGELFF. CDR3 nucleotides: TGTGCCAGCTCACCGAGCGGGGGGAACACCGGGGAGCTGTTTTTT.

This clonotype came up a few times. The V gene is TRBV7-2, the J gene TRBJ2-2; D assignment may be TRBD1 or TRBD2 (5 bases each). CDR1 is SGHTA, CDR2 FQGNSA, per germline. The CDR3 is 13 residues long. Deletions cut 9 bases from V and 5 bases from J, with 13 bases between. CDR3 DNA: TGTGCCAGTAGAGGGGTCCGAACCGGGGAGCTGTTTTTT. This sequence encodes CASRGVRTGELFF.

This clonotype was recorded at least ten times. The genes are TRBV5-6 and TRBJ1-4, with 8 bases matching TRBD1. V dropped 7 bases and J dropped 8; count of bases not matched to a gene: 19. CDR1 SGHDT and CDR2 YYEEEE come from the germline V gene. This CDR3 contains 17 residues. The CDR3 protein is CASGQGLTGALGEKLFF. CDR3 DNA: TGTGCCAGCGGACAGGGCCTAACAGGGGCTCTGGGGGAAAAACTGTTTTTT.

V gene TRBV24-1 combines with J gene TRBJ2-3; 9 nucleotides align to TRBD1. The germline CDR1 and CDR2 sequences are KGHDR and SFDVKD. V shed 3 bases, J shed 6 bases, and the junction held 21 bases outside the gene matches. CDR3 length: 20 residues. The CDR3 DNA reads as TGTGCCACCAGTGATCGATCCTCCCGCCAGGACAGGGGCGAACGGGATACGCAGTATTTT. Its translation: CATSDRSSRQDRGERDTQYF.

This clonotype was found a few times. V gene TRBV7-2 combines with J gene TRBJ2-3; 11 bases match TRBD2. The germline V gene encodes CDR1 SGHTA and CDR2 FQGNSA. The length of the CDR3 is 16 residues. The J segment lost 6 bases and the V segment lost 3 bases, leaving 8 bases of the junction unmatched. The CDR3 is CASSLGLAGGGDTQYF. The DNA for the CDR3 is TGTGCCAGCAGCTTGGGGCTAGCGGGGGGTGGGGATACGCAGTATTTT.

This clonotype was recorded at least ten times. The CDR3 loop is CASSQGVVYTIYF. DNA for the CDR3: TGTGCCAGCAGTCAGGGGGTGGTATACACCATATATTTT. This rearrangement joins TRBV28 to TRBJ1-3; 7 positions agree with TRBD1. This CDR3 has 13 amino acids. The junction had 6 bases not matched to a gene; V was cut back by 5 bases and J by 8 bases. Germline loops: CDR1 MDHEN, CDR2 SYDVKM. Looking up the rest from reference TRBV28 and TRBJ1-3 gives the full variable domain: DVKVTQSSRYLVKRTGEKVFLECVQDMDHENMFWYRQDPGLGLRLIYFSYDVKMKEKGDIPEGYSVSREKKERFSLILESASTNQTSMYLCASSQGVVYTIYFGEGSWLTVV.

This clonotype was detected a few times. The V and J genes are TRBV4-1 and TRBJ1-5, with D hard to call. V lost 3 bases, J lost 0 bases, and 9 bases lay in between. The CDR3 has 15 residues. Germline V lookup: CDR1 MGHRA, CDR2 YSYEKL. CDR3 in DNA: TGCGCCAGCAGCCAGCTTGGAAATAGCAATCAGCCCCAGCATTTT. Protein product: CASSQLGNSNQPQHF.